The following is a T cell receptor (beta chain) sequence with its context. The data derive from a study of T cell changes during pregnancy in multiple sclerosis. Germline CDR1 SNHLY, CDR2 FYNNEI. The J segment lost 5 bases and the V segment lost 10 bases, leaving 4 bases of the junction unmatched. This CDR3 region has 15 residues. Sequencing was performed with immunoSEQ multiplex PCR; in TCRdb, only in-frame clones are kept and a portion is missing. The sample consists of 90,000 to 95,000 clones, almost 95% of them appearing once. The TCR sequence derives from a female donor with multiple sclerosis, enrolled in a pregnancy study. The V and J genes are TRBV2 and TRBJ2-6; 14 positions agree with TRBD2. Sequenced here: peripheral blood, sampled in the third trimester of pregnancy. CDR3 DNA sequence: TGTGCCACCGGGACTAGCGGGAGTTGGGCCAACGTCCTGACTTTC. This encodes CATGTSGSWANVLTF.